The 14 T cell receptor beta chains presented below share a single source sample, sequenced in a study of cytomegalovirus exposure and HLA in healthy donors. 60 Vbeta and 13 Jbeta primers were used in PCR. Data came from immunoSEQ multiplex PCR; TCRdb stores just in-frame clones and leaves some out. The top ten clones hold around 2% of a sample with tens of thousands of clones, approximately 71% of them seen once. Sample: PBMCs. These receptors were taken from a man aged 40-55 years in good health and CMV-seronegative.

The chain employs TRBV10-3 and TRBJ1-5; a possible D gene is TRBD1 (5 bases). The germline CDR1 and CDR2 sequences are ENHRY and SYGVKD. The ends were cut back, 5 bases at V and 3 bases at J, with 14 bases in the middle. CDR3 size: 15 residues. CDR3 coding DNA: TGTGCCATCAGTACCGGTGGGGCAAACAATCAGCCCCAGCATTTT. It yields the protein CAISTGGANNQPQHF.

This chain joins TRBV5-1 and TRBJ2-7, with 10 bases fitting TRBD2. Trimming cost V 0 bases and J 2 bases; bases outside gene matches: 5. This CDR3 region has 16 residues. Germline V gene data show CDR1 as SGHRS and CDR2 as YFSETQ. CDR3 nucleotides: TGCGCCAGCAGCTTGGATCTAGCGGGGGAAACCTACGAGCAGTACTTC. Its protein is CASSLDLAGETYEQYF.

The chain joins TRBV7-6 to TRBJ2-5; 10 bases are shared with TRBD1. Germline V CDR1 and CDR2: SGHVS, FNYEAQ. The junction had 9 bases not matched to a gene; V was cut back by 2 bases and J by 6 bases. This CDR3 spans 16 amino acids. DNA for the CDR3: TGTGCCAGCAGCTTAACCTTCGGGACAGGGGCCCAGACCCAGTACTTC. Protein: CASSLTFGTGAQTQYF. Based on the CDR3 plus reference TRBV7-6 and TRBJ2-5, the full variable domain is GAGVSQSPRYKVTKRGQDVALRCDPISGHVSLYWYRQALGQGPEFLTYFNYEAQQDKSGLPNDRFSAERPEGSISTLTIQRTEQRDSAMYRCASSLTFGTGAQTQYFGPGTRLLVL.

This chain uses TRBV4-2 with TRBJ2-1; weak D call: TRBD1 (6 bases). The germline V and J ends were trimmed by 4 bases and 10 bases, with 17 bases remaining between them. Germline V gene data show CDR1 as LGHNA and CDR2 as YNFKEQ. The CDR3 runs to 14 residues. The CDR3 DNA is TGTGCCAGCAGCCCCAATTCGCTAGGGACAGAGCAGTTCTTC. Amino acids: CASSPNSLGTEQFF.

This sequence joins TRBV10-2 and TRBJ2-1, with TRBD2 identical over 11 bases. The CDR3 contains 13 residues. Germline V CDR1 and CDR2: WSHSY, SAAADI. V lost 4 bases, J lost 15 bases, and 8 bases stayed unmatched. Here the CDR3 reads CASSVSGRASPFF. The CDR3 region has the DNA TGCGCCAGCAGTGTTAGCGGGAGGGCCTCTCCGTTCTTC.

The chain couples TRBV18 to TRBJ1-4, with TRBD1 identical over 11 bases. The germline V gene has CDR1 KGHSH and CDR2 LQKENI. The V and J ends lost 1 base and 8 bases, in that order; junction bases with no gene match: 6. This CDR3 has 16 amino acids. CDR3 bases: TGTGCCAGCTCACCACGGTGGGACAGGGGGGACGAAAAACTGTTTTTT. Its translation is CASSPRWDRGDEKLFF.

This clone has only a few counts. One junction end does not reproduce the germline sequence, and a read error may be involved. The chain couples TRBV12-5 to TRBJ1-5, with 9 nucleotides matching TRBD1. In germline, CDR1 is LGHNT, CDR2 FRNRAP. This CDR3 has 19 residues. The DNA of the CDR3 is TGTGCTAGTGATTTGGTACGTGACGGGGACAGGGTCAGTGGTCAGCCCCAGCATTTT. Protein product: CASDLVRDGDRVSGQPQHF.

This clone turned up a few times. This CDR3 is CASSQDPRGHSYNEQFF. Here the CDR3 DNA reads TGCGCCAGCAGCCAAGATCCCAGGGGGCACTCCTACAATGAGCAGTTCTTC. The chain links TRBV4-1 to TRBJ2-1; 8 bases fit TRBD1. The CDR3 is 17 amino acids. The germline V gene has CDR1 MGHRA and CDR2 YSYEKL. Unmatched junction bases numbered 4, after V lost 0 bases and J lost 0 bases.

This chain joins TRBV4-2 and TRBJ2-7, with no clear D. CDR1 is LGHNA and CDR2 is YNFKEQ in the germline V gene. The CDR3 sequence is 15 residues long. Trimming took off 0 bases at V and 6 bases at J, with 15 bases between the two ends. The CDR3 DNA is TGTGCCAGCAGCCAAGACGTTATTCTGCCGGGCGAGCAGTACTTC. Amino acid sequence: CASSQDVILPGEQYF.

The rearrangement uses TRBV5-1 and TRBJ1-5; D remains unclear. The CDR3 spans 13 residues. V was clipped by 0 bases and J by 4 bases, with 5 bases between them. The germline gives CDR1 SGHRS, CDR2 YFSETQ. This chain's CDR3 is CASSLGQNQPQHF. The DNA of the CDR3 is TGCGCCAGCAGCTTGGGGCAAAATCAGCCCCAGCATTTT.

The chain is built from TRBV15 and TRBJ1-1, with D possibly TRBD1 on 5 matching bases. V was clipped by 0 bases and J by 3 bases, with 20 bases between them. The germline CDR1 and CDR2 sequences are LNHNV and YYDKDF (reference sequence). The CDR3 runs 18 residues. CDR3 DNA: TGTGCCACCAGCAGAGATTTAGGGGAAGCCGTATGGGACACTGAAGCTTTCTTT. Its translation is CATSRDLGEAVWDTEAFF.

This chain uses TRBV28 with TRBJ1-2; tentative D call: TRBD1 (6 bases). The CDR3 is made up of 18 amino acids. Germline lookup yields CDR1 MDHEN and CDR2 SYDVKM. Trimming took 1 base from V and 5 from J, leaving 23 bases between them. CDR3 in amino acids: CASSLLSDRLVLNYGYTF. The CDR3 coding sequence is TGTGCCAGCAGTTTATTAAGCGACAGGCTCGTTTTGAATTATGGCTACACCTTC.

The rearrangement links TRBV9 to TRBJ1-2; D is uncertain. Germline CDR1 SGDLS, CDR2 YYNGEE. V dropped 0 bases and J dropped 5 bases, with 8 bases sitting between them. The CDR3 length is 13 residues. The CDR3 loop is CASSVGVQYGYTF. The CDR3 DNA is TGTGCCAGCAGCGTAGGGGTACAGTATGGCTACACCTTC. Variable domain in full (rest from reference TRBV9 and TRBJ1-2): DSGVTQTPKHLITATGQRVTLRCSPRSGDLSVYWYQQSLDQGLQFLIQYYNGEERAKGNILERFSAQQFPDLHSELNLSSLELGDSALYFCASSVGVQYGYTFGSGTRLTVV.

The V call is TRBV28, the J call TRBJ1-5, with D possibly being TRBD1 (5 bases). Trimming removed 6 bases at V and 0 bases at J, with 30 bases between. CDR1 and CDR2 from the germline V gene are MDHEN and SYDVKM. This CDR3 is built from 21 residues. The DNA of the CDR3 is TGTGCCAGCAGGCCCCAGTCCAAGGGGACTTTTACCCGTAATAGCAATCAGCCCCAGCATTTT. Protein sequence: CASRPQSKGTFTRNSNQPQHF. Full variable domain (rest looked up from reference TRBV28 and TRBJ1-5): DVKVTQSSRYLVKRTGEKVFLECVQDMDHENMFWYRQDPGLGLRLIYFSYDVKMKEKGDIPEGYSVSREKKERFSLILESASTNQTSMYLCASRPQSKGTFTRNSNQPQHFGDGTRLSIL.